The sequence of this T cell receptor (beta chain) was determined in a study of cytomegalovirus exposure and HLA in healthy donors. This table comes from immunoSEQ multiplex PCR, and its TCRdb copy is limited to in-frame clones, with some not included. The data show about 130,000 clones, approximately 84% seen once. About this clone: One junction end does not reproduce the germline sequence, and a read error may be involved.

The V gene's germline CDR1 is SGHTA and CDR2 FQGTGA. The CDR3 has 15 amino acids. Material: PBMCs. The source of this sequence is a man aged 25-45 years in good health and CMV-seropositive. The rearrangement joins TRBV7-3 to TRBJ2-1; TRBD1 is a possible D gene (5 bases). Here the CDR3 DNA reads TGTGCCAGCTGCTTAGTAGGCGGACAATACAATGAGCAGTTCTTC. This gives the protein CASCLVGGQYNEQFF. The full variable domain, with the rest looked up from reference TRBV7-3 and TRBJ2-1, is GAGVSQTPSNKVTEKGKYVELRCDPISGHTALYWYRQSLGQGPEFLIYFQGTGAADDSGLPNDRFFAVRPEGSVSTLKIQRTERGDSAVYLCASCLVGGQYNEQFFGPGTRLTVL.